The TCR beta chain described here comes from a study of human T cells and chemical hapten exposure. This clonotype was detected many times. Stated time point: patch test 2, 6 weeks after DPC sensitization. Documented treatment: therapeutic diphenylcyclopropenone sensitization with weekly scalp DPC. Donors, patients with alopecia ranging from 18 to 70 years old and judged suitable for DPC, provided samples. Library preparation tagged each individual cDNA molecule with a unique molecular identifier. Using its own MiXCR run on the RACE reads, TCRdb lists one record per CDR3 protein. Of 35,000 to 50,000 distinct CDR3 sequences in the sample, 8% to 9% are singletons; the top ten hold 15%. The CDR3 length is 14 residues. Germline values: CDR1 SNHLY, CDR2 FYNNEI. V was cut by 9 bases and J by 4 bases, with 15 bases left in between.

The sequence derives from a woman in her forties with alopecia areata. Some clones in this sample may be carry-over from other donors' samples. This sample comprised whole blood, obtained in connection with sensitization to the hapten diphenylcyclopropenone (DPC). V usage is TRBV2 and J usage is TRBJ2-2; a possible D gene is TRBD1 (5 bases). CDR3 sequence: CASEVQESTGELFF. CDR3 in DNA: TGTGCCAGTGAGGTACAGGAGAGCACCGGGGAGCTGTTTTTT. The variable domain in full, with the rest retrieved from reference TRBV2 and TRBJ2-2, is EPEVTQTPSHQVTQMGQEVILRCVPISNHLYFYWYRQILGQKVEFLVSFYNNEISEKSEIFDDQFSVERPDGSNFTLKIRSTKLEDSAMYFCASEVQESTGELFFGEGSRLTVL.